The next 2 T cell receptor beta chains were all read from a single sample in a study of blood T cell repertoires in COVID-19. Clones were read by immunoSEQ multiplex PCR, and TCRdb kept only the in-frame ones, dropping some. The profile shows about 60,000 clones, roughly 76% of them singletons. The sample was peripheral blood. The source of these receptors is a woman aged 80 or over with acute or convalescent COVID-19.

This chain links TRBV5-1 with TRBJ2-3; tentative D call: TRBD1 (6 bases). V was trimmed by 5 bases and J by 4 bases, leaving 14 bases between them. This CDR3 contains 14 residues. Per germline, CDR1 SGHRS and CDR2 YFSETQ. The CDR3 sequence: CASRKQGPPDTQYF. DNA for the CDR3: TGCGCCAGCAGAAAACAGGGACCCCCAGATACGCAGTATTTT.

This clone has a single count. V and J are TRBV5-6 and TRBJ1-6; D gene unclear. CDR1 is SGHDT, CDR2 YYEEEE, per germline. Deletions cut 7 bases from V and 8 bases from J, with 16 bases between. CDR3 size: 14 residues. In nucleotides, the CDR3 is TGTGCCAGCTCCGCCGATTCCCGAGATTCACCCCTCCACTTT. It translates to CASSADSRDSPLHF.